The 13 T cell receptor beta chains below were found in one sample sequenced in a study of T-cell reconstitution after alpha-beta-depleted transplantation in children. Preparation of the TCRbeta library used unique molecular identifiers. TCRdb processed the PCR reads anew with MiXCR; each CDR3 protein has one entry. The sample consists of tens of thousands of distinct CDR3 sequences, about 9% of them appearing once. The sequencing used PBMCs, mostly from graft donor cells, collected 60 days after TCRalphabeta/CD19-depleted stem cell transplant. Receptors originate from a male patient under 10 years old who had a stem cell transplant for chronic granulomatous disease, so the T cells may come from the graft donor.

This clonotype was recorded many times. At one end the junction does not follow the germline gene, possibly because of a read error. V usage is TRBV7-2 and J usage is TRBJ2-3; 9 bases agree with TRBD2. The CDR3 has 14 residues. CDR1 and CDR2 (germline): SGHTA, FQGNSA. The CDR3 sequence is CSSSLPAGGPAQYF. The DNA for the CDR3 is TGTTCCAGCAGCTTACCCGCGGGAGGGCCGGCGCAGTATTTT.

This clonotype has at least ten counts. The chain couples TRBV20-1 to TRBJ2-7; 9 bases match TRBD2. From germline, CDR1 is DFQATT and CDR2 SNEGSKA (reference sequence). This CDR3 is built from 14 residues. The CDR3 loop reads CSAPWSGRSYEQYF. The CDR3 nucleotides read TGCAGCGCGCCTTGGAGCGGGAGGTCGTACGAGCAGTACTTC.

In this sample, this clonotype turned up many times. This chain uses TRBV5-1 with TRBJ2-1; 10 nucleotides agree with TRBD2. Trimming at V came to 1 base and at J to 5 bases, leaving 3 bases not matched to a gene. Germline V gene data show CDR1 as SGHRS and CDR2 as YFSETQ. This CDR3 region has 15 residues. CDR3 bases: TGCGCCAGCAGCTTGCCTAGCGGGGGAAACAATGAGCAGTTCTTC. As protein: CASSLPSGGNNEQFF.

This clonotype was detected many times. The CDR3 loop reads CASRRRMIGGNYNEQFF. The CDR3 DNA follows: TGTGCCAGCAGGCGACGGATGATCGGGGGTAACTACAATGAGCAGTTCTTC. The chain employs TRBV12-3 or TRBV12-4 and TRBJ2-1; perhaps TRBD2 as D (6 bases). The V and J ends lost 6 bases and 3 bases respectively, with 21 bases between them. The CDR3 length is 17 residues.

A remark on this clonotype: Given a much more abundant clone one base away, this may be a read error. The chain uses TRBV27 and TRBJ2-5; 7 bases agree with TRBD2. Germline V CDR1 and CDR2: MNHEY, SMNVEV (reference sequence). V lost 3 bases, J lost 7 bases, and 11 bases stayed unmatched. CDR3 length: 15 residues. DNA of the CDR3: TGTGCCAGCAGTTTGTCGGGCGGGGGAAGGGGGACCCAGTACTTC. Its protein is CASSLSGGGRGTQYF.

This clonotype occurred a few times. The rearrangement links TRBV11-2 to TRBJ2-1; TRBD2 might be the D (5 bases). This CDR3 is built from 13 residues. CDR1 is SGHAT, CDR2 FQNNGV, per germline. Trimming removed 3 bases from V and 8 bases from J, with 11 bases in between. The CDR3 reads CASSLWGEDEQFF. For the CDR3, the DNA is TGTGCCAGCAGCTTGTGGGGAGAGGATGAGCAGTTCTTC.

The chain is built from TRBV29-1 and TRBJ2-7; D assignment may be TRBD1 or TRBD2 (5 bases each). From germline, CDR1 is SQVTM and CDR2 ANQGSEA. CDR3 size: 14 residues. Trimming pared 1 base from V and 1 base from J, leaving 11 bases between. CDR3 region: CSVEGGTGSYEQYF. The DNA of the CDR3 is TGCAGCGTTGAAGGAGGGACGGGGTCCTACGAGCAGTACTTC.

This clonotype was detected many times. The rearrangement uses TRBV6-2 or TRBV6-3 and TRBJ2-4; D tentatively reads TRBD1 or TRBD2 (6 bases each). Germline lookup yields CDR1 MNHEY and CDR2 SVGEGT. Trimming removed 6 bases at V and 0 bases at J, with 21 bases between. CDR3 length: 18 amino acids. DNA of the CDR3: TGTGCCAGCAGCCCTCGGGGGCCGCACGACCTAGCCAAAAACATTCAGTACTTC. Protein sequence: CASSPRGPHDLAKNIQYF.

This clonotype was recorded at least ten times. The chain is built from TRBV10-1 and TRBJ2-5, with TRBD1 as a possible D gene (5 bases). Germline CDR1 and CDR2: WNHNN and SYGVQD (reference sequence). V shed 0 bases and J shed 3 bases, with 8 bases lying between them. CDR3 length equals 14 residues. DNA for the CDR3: TGCGCCAGCAGTGAGTCTAGGGGAAAAGAGACCCAGTACTTC. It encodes CASSESRGKETQYF.

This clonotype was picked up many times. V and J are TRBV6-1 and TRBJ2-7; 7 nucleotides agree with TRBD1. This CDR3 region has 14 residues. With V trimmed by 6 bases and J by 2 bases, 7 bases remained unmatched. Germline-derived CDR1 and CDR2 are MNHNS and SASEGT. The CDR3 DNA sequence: TGTGCCAGCAGCGGGACAGAGGGGACCTACGAGCAGTACTTC. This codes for CASSGTEGTYEQYF.

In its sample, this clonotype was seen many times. This CDR3 is CASSSERYNEQFF. Written as DNA, the CDR3 is TGTGCCAGCAGCAGCGAGCGGTACAATGAGCAGTTCTTC. The rearrangement joins TRBV7-2 to TRBJ2-1; the D gene is possibly TRBD2 (5 bases). Germline V gives CDR1 SGHTA, CDR2 FQGNSA. The V and J ends lost 5 bases and 4 bases respectively, with 9 bases between them. The CDR3 runs to 13 residues.

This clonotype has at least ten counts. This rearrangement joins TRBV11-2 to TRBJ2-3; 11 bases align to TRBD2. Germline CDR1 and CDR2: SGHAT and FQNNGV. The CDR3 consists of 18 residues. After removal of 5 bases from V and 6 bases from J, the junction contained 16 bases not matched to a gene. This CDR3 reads CASSPGLRLAGNWDTQYF. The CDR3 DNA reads TGTGCCAGCAGCCCAGGACTGAGACTAGCGGGAAATTGGGATACGCAGTATTTT.

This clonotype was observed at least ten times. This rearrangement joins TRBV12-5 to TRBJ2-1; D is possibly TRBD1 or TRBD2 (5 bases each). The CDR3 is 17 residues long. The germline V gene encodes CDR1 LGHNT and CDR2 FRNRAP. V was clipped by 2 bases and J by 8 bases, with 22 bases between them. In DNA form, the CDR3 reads TGTGCTAGTGGTTTGCCCACCACCGGGACCCCATCGTATGAGCAGTTCTTC. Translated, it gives CASGLPTTGTPSYEQFF.